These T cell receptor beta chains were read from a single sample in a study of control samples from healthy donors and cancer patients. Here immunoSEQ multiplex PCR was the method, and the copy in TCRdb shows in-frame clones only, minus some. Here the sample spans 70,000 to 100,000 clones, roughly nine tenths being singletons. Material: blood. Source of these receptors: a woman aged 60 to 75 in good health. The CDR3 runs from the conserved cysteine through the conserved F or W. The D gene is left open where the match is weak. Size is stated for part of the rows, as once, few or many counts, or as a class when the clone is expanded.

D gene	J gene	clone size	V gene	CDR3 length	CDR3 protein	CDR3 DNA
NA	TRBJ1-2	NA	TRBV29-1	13	CSVEETGGYGYTF	TGCAGCGTTGAAGAAACAGGCGGCTATGGCTACACCTTC
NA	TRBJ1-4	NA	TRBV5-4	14	CASSLEGIKEKLFF	TGTGCCAGCAGCTTGGAGGGAATTAAAGAAAAACTGTTTTTT
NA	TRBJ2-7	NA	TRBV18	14	CASSPAGFSYEQYF	TGTGCCAGCTCACCCGCCGGGTTCTCCTACGAGCAGTACTTC
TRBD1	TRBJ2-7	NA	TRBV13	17	CASSFADAGTGVYEQYF	TGTGCCAGCAGCTTTGCGGATGCCGGGACAGGGGTCTACGAGCAGTACTTC
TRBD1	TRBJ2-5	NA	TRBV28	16	CASSSGTGDGGETQYF	TGTGCCAGCAGCAGTGGGACAGGGGATGGAGGGGAGACCCAGTACTTC
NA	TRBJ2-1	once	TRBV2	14	CASSEQAFGNEQFF	TGTGCCAGCAGTGAACAGGCGTTTGGAAATGAGCAGTTCTTC
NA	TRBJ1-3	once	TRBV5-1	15	CASSRNAGRGNTIYF	TGCGCCAGCAGCCGTAACGCGGGTCGTGGAAACACCATATATTTT
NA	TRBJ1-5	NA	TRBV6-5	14	CASSPGLGNQPQHF	TGTGCCAGCAGTCCGGGGCTCGGGAATCAGCCCCAGCATTTT
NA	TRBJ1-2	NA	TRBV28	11	CATHLNYGYTF	TGTGCCACTCATCTCAACTATGGCTACACCTTC
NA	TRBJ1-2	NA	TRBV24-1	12	CATSDFRGGYTF	TGTGCCACCAGTGATTTCAGAGGTGGCTACACCTTC
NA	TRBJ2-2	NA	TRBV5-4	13	CASSLVVPGELFF	TGTGCCAGCAGCTTGGTGGTGCCCGGGGAGCTGTTTTTT
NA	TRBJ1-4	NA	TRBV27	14	CASSFSGKNEKLFF	TGTGCCAGCAGTTTTTCCGGAAAGAATGAAAAACTGTTTTTT
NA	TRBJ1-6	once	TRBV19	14	CASSPGWHNSPLHF	TGTGCCAGTAGCCCAGGATGGCATAATTCACCCCTCCACTTT
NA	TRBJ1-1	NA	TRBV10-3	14	CAIRDGLMNTEAFF	TGTGCCATCAGGGACGGACTAATGAACACTGAAGCTTTCTTT
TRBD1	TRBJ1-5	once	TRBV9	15	CASSLGDSPVQPQHF	TGTGCCAGCAGCTTAGGGGACAGCCCCGTTCAGCCCCAGCATTTT
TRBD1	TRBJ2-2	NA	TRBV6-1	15	CASSETTGPVGELFF	TGTGCCAGCAGTGAGACGACAGGGCCGGTCGGGGAGCTGTTTTTT